These 28 T cell receptor beta chains originate from one sample sequenced in a study of breast tumors, draining lymph nodes, adjacent tissues. TCRdb recomputed calls from the multiplex PCR reads with MiXCR, one row per CDR3 protein. This repertoire shows over 200,000 distinct CDR3 sequences, about 30% found once; its top ten account for just over 1.4%. Breast cancer patients provided tissue from their axillary draining lymph nodes. The sequencing sample was made of axillary lymph node tissue. The receptors were sampled from a female donor with breast cancer. Some clones in this sample may be carry-over from other donors' samples.

A remark on this clonotype: An end of the junction differs from the germline gene, which may be a read error. The CDR3 loop reads CVSSWGGEQYF. CDR3 nucleotide sequence: TGTGTCAGCAGTTGGGGGGGCGAGCAGTACTTC. The rearrangement uses TRBV6-2 or TRBV6-3 and TRBJ2-7; 7 bases fit TRBD2. From germline, CDR1 is MNHEY and CDR2 SVGEGT. The CDR3 runs to 11 residues.

This clonotype occurred many times. The gene calls are TRBV20-1 and TRBJ2-5, with D perhaps assigned TRBD1 or TRBD2 (5 bases each). Germline V gene sequence: CDR1 DFQATT, CDR2 SNEGSKA (reference sequence). The CDR3 runs to 14 residues. Trimming shortened V by 6 bases and J by 3 bases, and 17 bases separated the two germline ends. As DNA, the CDR3 is TGCAGTGCCACCCGAAGCCAGGGAGAAGAGACCCAGTACTTC. Encoded protein: CSATRSQGEETQYF.

As for this clonotype: A much larger clonotype is one base distant, so this may be a read error. The chain uses TRBV5-4 and TRBJ2-1, with 11 bases that match TRBD2. V lost 6 bases to trimming and J lost 8 bases; unmatched junction nucleotides: 10. In germline, CDR1 is SGHNT, CDR2 YYREEE (reference sequence). The CDR3 length is 15 residues. CDR3 coding DNA: TGTGCCAGCAACCCTAGCGGGAGGAGGAACGATGAGCAGTTCTTC. Its translation: CASNPSGRRNDEQFF.

This clonotype has at least ten counts. The rearrangement links TRBV29-1 to TRBJ2-1, with TRBD1 matching over 7 bases. Germline V gene lookup returns CDR1 SQVTM and CDR2 ANQGSEA. The CDR3 extends over 15 amino acids. The junction had 12 bases not matched to a gene; V was cut back by 6 bases and J by 4 bases. In nucleotides, the CDR3 is TGCAGCGTCGACAGGACCACAGGGGCGTACAATGAGCAGTTCTTC. Protein sequence: CSVDRTTGAYNEQFF.

This clonotype appeared many times. The rearrangement joins TRBV7-2 to TRBJ2-5; 9 bases fit TRBD2. The V and J ends lost 4 bases and 6 bases, in that order; junction bases with no gene match: 9. The CDR3 extends over 15 amino acids. Looked up from germline, CDR1 is SGHTA and CDR2 is FQGNSA. The chain's CDR3 is CASSYDSTSGKTQYF. For the CDR3, the DNA is TGTGCCAGCAGCTATGATTCGACTAGCGGAAAGACCCAGTACTTC.

Concerning this clonotype itself: Since a much larger clone is just one base distant, this may be a read error. This chain joins TRBV6-1 and TRBJ2-7; 11 nucleotides agree with TRBD2. Germline V gene lookup returns CDR1 MNHNS and CDR2 SASEGT. V shed 6 bases, J shed 2 bases, and the junction held 9 bases outside the gene matches. The CDR3 spans 16 residues. The CDR3: CASSRGLAVSAYEQYF. In DNA, the CDR3 is TGTGCCAGCAGCCGGGGACTAGCGGTGAGCGCCTACGAGCAGTACTTC.

To note about this clonotype: A much larger clone lies a single base off, so this may be a read error. The chain is built from TRBV3-1 and TRBJ2-5; 8 bases are shared with TRBD2. J gave up 7 bases and V 3 bases, and 10 bases lay outside the gene matches. In germline, CDR1 is LGHDT, CDR2 YNNKEL (reference sequence). The CDR3 sequence is 15 residues long. The CDR3, as DNA: TGTGCCAGCAGCCACCCACTAGCGGTACGAGCGACCCAGTACTTC. Its translation: CASSHPLAVRATQYF.

This clonotype showed up many times. The V gene is TRBV19, the J gene TRBJ2-2; 7 bases are a match to TRBD2. The CDR3 is 15 residues long. Germline V lookup: CDR1 LNHDA, CDR2 SQIVND (reference sequence). The junction had 9 bases not matched to a gene; V was cut back by 6 bases and J by 5 bases. Written as DNA, the CDR3 is TGTGCCAGTAGCGGCGGGAGATCCCGGACCGGGGAGCTGTTTTTT. It encodes CASSGGRSRTGELFF.

For this clonotype: This could be a read error, since a much larger clone is one nucleotide away. V usage is TRBV5-5 and J usage is TRBJ1-2; D might be TRBD1 (5 bases). Germline V lookup: CDR1 SGHKS, CDR2 YYEKEE (reference sequence). CDR3 length: 14 amino acids. The V and J ends lost 6 bases and 6 bases respectively, with 18 bases between them. DNA of the CDR3: TGTGCCAGCAACTGGGTTGGGGCGATCAATGGCTACACCTTC. Translated, it gives CASNWVGAINGYTF.

The chain links TRBV4-3 to TRBJ1-6; 8 bases map to TRBD1. V dropped 3 bases and J dropped 14; count of bases not matched to a gene: 18. Germline CDR1 reads LGHNA; CDR2 reads YSLEER. The CDR3 consists of 17 residues. This CDR3 reads CASSQTSGQGADWALHF. In DNA form, the CDR3 reads TGCGCCAGCAGCCAGACTAGCGGGCAGGGGGCTGATTGGGCCCTCCACTTT.

About this clonotype: At one boundary the junction diverges from the germline segment, which might be a read error. The CDR3 protein is CASGLSGGAPEAFF. CDR3 nucleotide sequence: TGTGCCAGCGGCTTATCGGGGGGCGCCCCTGAAGCTTTCTTT. The V call is TRBV7-9, the J call TRBJ1-1; tentatively, D is TRBD1 (6 bases). Germline lookup yields CDR1 SEHNR and CDR2 FQNEAQ (reference sequence). CDR3 length: 14 residues.

This clonotype was counted between two and nine times. Sequence at one end of the junction differs from germline and may be a read error. The chain combines TRBV20-1 with TRBJ2-4; weak D call: TRBD2 (6 bases). The CDR3 runs 14 residues. Per the germline V gene, CDR1 is DFQATT and CDR2 is SNEGSKA (reference sequence). DNA of the CDR3: TGCAGTGCCATTCAGGGAGGAGCCAAAACCATTCAGTACTTC. Encoded protein: CSAIQGGAKTIQYF.

The chain employs TRBV10-2 and TRBJ2-5; D not resolved. The germline CDR1 and CDR2 sequences are WSHSY and SAAADI. V lost 2 bases and J 2 bases, leaving 3 bases between the germline ends. The CDR3 extends over 12 amino acids. The CDR3 DNA sequence: TGCGCCAGCAGTGAGAATCAAGAGACCCAGTACTTC. This encodes CASSENQETQYF.

This clonotype was detected ten times or more. V is TRBV28 and J is TRBJ2-7; TRBD1 is a possible D gene (8 bases). Germline values: CDR1 MDHEN, CDR2 SYDVKM. The CDR3 contains 15 residues. V shed 4 bases and J shed 7 bases, with 20 bases lying between them. The chain's CDR3 is CASSSGGTGGREQYF. As DNA, the CDR3 is TGTGCCAGCAGTTCGGGAGGCACAGGGGGTAGGGAGCAGTACTTC.

This sequence joins TRBV7-6 and TRBJ2-3, with 9 bases fitting TRBD2. With 5 bases clipped from V and 3 bases from J, the junction kept 9 bases outside the gene matches. The germline CDR1 and CDR2 sequences are SGHVS and FNYEAQ. This CDR3 spans 16 amino acids. CDR3 protein: CASSPHPLAGTDTQYF. The CDR3 nucleotides read TGTGCCAGCAGCCCACACCCTCTAGCGGGGACAGATACGCAGTATTTT.

This clonotype was recorded many times. The rearrangement links TRBV10-3 to TRBJ1-4; D may be TRBD1 (5 bases). V was pared by 3 bases and J by 3 bases, with 8 bases between. The CDR3 sequence is 14 residues long. From germline, CDR1 is ENHRY and CDR2 SYGVKD. DNA of the CDR3: TGTGCCATCAGTGATCAAGGGGCTAATGAAAAACTGTTTTTT. Protein product: CAISDQGANEKLFF.

The table lists this clonotype with many counts. The rearrangement links TRBV28 to TRBJ1-2; TRBD1 matches 7 bases. Germline V gives CDR1 MDHEN, CDR2 SYDVKM. J was trimmed by 5 bases and V by 4 bases; bases with no gene match: 10. The CDR3 spans 15 residues. CDR3: CASSSPTGLGYGYTF. CDR3 in DNA: TGTGCCAGCAGTTCGCCGACAGGGCTAGGGTATGGCTACACCTTC.

Comments on this clonotype: In this CDR3 the conserved last residue, phenylalanine or tryptophan, is missing, so a read error is likely. V usage is TRBV18 and J usage is TRBJ2-7; the match to TRBD2 covers 11 bases. The CDR3 consists of 15 residues. CDR1 KGHSH and CDR2 LQKENI come from the germline V gene. Losses at the gene ends were 3 bases for V and 5 bases for J; bases not matched to a gene: 6. CDR3 sequence (DNA): TGTGCCAGCTCACCCCGAGCACTAGCGGGAGACGAGCAGTACATC. As protein: CASSPRALAGDEQYI.

V usage is TRBV7-9 and J usage is TRBJ1-2; 8 bases align to TRBD1. V lost 6 bases, J lost 8 bases, and 23 bases stayed unmatched. This CDR3 has 18 residues. Germline CDR1 and CDR2: SEHNR and FQNEAQ (reference sequence). The DNA of the CDR3 is TGTGCCAGCAGTCCAGGCCGACTAGCGGGAGTGAGGACAGGGGGCTACACCTTC. Its translation is CASSPGRLAGVRTGGYTF.

This clonotype was seen ten or more times. The chain is built from TRBV11-2 and TRBJ1-5; TRBD1 might be the D (5 bases). The V end was cut by 8 bases, the J end by 7 bases, with 18 bases between. Per germline, CDR1 SGHAT and CDR2 FQNNGV. The CDR3 runs 14 residues. CDR3 residues: CASGQTGKGQPQHF. The CDR3 DNA is TGTGCCAGCGGCCAAACGGGGAAGGGGCAGCCCCAGCATTTT. Based on the CDR3 plus reference TRBV11-2 and TRBJ1-5, the full variable domain is EAGVAQSPRYKIIEKRQSVAFWCNPISGHATLYWYQQILGQGPKLLIQFQNNGVVDDSQLPKDRFSAERLKGVDSTLKIQPAKLEDSAVYLCASGQTGKGQPQHFGDGTRLSIL.

Ten or more counts support this clonotype. The V gene is TRBV5-1, the J gene TRBJ2-7; D is possibly TRBD2 (6 bases). V lost 6 bases to trimming and J lost 2 bases, with 18 bases between them. Germline assignment: CDR1 SGHRS and CDR2 YFSETQ. The CDR3 has 15 amino acids. The CDR3 here is CASTPRYAGPYEQYF. The CDR3 region has the DNA TGCGCCAGCACCCCACGGTATGCGGGACCCTACGAGCAGTACTTC.

With regard to this clonotype: Since the CDR3 does not end with the conserved phenylalanine or tryptophan, this likely comes from a read error. The rearrangement links TRBV10-3 to TRBJ1-6, with D possibly matching TRBD1 (5 bases). The germline V and J ends were trimmed by 4 bases and 10 bases, with 14 bases remaining between them. Germline V CDR1 and CDR2: ENHRY, SYGVKD. This CDR3 is 14 amino acids long. As DNA, the CDR3 is TGTGCCATCAGTGGTCCGGGGGGGGGATCACCCCTCCACCTT. The encoded protein is CAISGPGGGSPLHL.

This clonotype was seen ten or more times. The V call is TRBV28, the J call TRBJ2-5, with 13 bases fitting TRBD2. Germline CDR1 and CDR2: MDHEN and SYDVKM. This CDR3 contains 17 residues. V dropped 8 bases and J dropped 4; count of bases not matched to a gene: 13. DNA of the CDR3: TGTGCCAGCGGAAGACTACGGACTAGCGGGAGTAGAGAGACCCAGTACTTC. Amino acids: CASGRLRTSGSRETQYF.

This clonotype occurred a few times. The chain uses TRBV18 and TRBJ2-7; D remains unclear. V was cut by 2 bases and J by 1 base, with 18 bases left in between. Per the germline V gene, CDR1 is KGHSH and CDR2 is LQKENI. The CDR3 contains 17 residues. DNA for the CDR3: TGTGCCAGCTCACCAATCGGGTTCGGCCGAAATTCCTACGAGCAGTACTTC. Amino acids: CASSPIGFGRNSYEQYF.

This clonotype was seen at least ten times. In nucleotides, the CDR3 is TGTGCCAGCGGTAGGAGTGGGAGCAATCAGCCCCAGCATTTT. Amino acid sequence: CASGRSGSNQPQHF. The chain recombines TRBV12-3 or TRBV12-4 with TRBJ1-5; D not resolved. The V end lost 8 bases, the J end lost 1 base, and 12 bases lay between the germline ends. This CDR3 has 14 amino acids.

This clonotype appeared a few times. A much larger clone lies one base from this, so it may be a read error. The chain is built from TRBV9 and TRBJ2-3; TRBD2 is a possible D gene (6 bases). Looked up from germline, CDR1 is SGDLS and CDR2 is YYNGEE. The CDR3 extends over 15 amino acids. This CDR3 reads CASSVGGGLTDTPYF. In DNA, the CDR3 is TGTGCCAGCAGCGTAGGTGGAGGGCTCACAGATACGCCGTATTTT.

This clonotype was counted many times. V and J are TRBV25-1 and TRBJ1-4; 8 nucleotides agree with TRBD1. V was pared by 6 bases and J by 5 bases, with 5 bases of the junction left unmatched. The germline gives CDR1 MGHDK, CDR2 SYGVNS. There are 14 residues in the CDR3. The CDR3 DNA is TGTGCCAGCAGCGGACAGGGTGAAAATGAAAAACTGTTTTTT. Residues: CASSGQGENEKLFF.

This clonotype was counted a few times. The V gene is TRBV5-1, the J gene TRBJ1-1; the D gene is possibly TRBD1 (6 bases). The ends were cut back, 3 bases at V and 6 bases at J, with 18 bases in the middle. Germline V CDR1 and CDR2: SGHRS, YFSETQ. This CDR3 contains 15 residues. CDR3 region: CASSYVRGDNPEAFF. As DNA, the CDR3 is TGCGCCAGCAGCTATGTCAGGGGAGATAACCCTGAAGCTTTCTTT.